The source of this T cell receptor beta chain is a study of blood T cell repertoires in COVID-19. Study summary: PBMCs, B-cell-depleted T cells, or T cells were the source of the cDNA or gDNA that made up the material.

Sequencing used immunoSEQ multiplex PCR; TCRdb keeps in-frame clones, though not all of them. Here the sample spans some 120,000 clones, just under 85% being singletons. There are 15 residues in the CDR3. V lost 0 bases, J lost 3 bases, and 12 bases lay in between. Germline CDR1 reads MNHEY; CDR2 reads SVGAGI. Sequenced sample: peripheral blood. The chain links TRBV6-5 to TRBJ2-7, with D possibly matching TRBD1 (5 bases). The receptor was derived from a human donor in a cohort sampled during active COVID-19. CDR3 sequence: CASSYSVQALYEQYF. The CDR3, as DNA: TGTGCCAGCAGTTACTCGGTACAGGCCCTCTACGAGCAGTACTTC.